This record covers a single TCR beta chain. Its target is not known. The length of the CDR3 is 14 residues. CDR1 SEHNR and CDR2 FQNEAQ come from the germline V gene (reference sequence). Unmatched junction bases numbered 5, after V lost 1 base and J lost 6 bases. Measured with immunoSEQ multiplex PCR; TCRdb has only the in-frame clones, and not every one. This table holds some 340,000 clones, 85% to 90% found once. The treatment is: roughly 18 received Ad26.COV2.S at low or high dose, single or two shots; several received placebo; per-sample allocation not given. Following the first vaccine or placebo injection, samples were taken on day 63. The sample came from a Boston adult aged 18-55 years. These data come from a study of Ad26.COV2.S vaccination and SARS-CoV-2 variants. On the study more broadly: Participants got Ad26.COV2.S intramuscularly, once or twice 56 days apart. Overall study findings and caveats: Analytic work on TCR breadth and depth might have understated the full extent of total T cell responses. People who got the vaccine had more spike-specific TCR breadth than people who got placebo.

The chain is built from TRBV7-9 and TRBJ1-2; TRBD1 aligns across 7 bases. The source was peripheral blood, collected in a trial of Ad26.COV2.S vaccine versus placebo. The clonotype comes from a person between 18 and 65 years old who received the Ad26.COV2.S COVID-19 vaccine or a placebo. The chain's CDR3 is CASSLVGGADGYTF. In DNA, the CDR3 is TGTGCCAGCAGCTTAGTAGGGGGCGCAGATGGCTACACCTTC.